This T cell receptor (beta chain) was retrieved from a study of post-analysis software for immune sequencing data. Overall study results and limits: Comparison with controls showed significantly lower normalized Chao1 diversity in multiple sclerosis patients.

cDNA libraries for TCR beta contained unique molecular identifiers. TCRdb processed the PCR reads anew with MiXCR; each CDR3 protein has one entry. The table records some 500,000 distinct CDR3 sequences, 40% to 55% of them present only once. Note on this clonotype: Its target is not known.

This TCR came from a girl between 10 and 17 years old with multiple sclerosis. Sequenced: blood.

CDR3 nucleotide sequence: TGTGCCAGCAGCTTACAGGGGGCCTTCACAGATACGCAGTATTTT. Its protein is CASSLQGAFTDTQYF. This chain uses TRBV7-3 with TRBJ2-3; TRBD1 agrees at 8 bases. The CDR3 has 15 residues. V shed 2 bases and J 2 bases; nucleotides not matched to a gene: 3. Germline loops: CDR1 SGHTA, CDR2 FQGTGA. The complete variable domain, with remaining parts taken from reference TRBV7-3 and TRBJ2-3, reads GAGVSQTPSNKVTEKGKYVELRCDPISGHTALYWYRQSLGQGPEFLIYFQGTGAADDSGLPNDRFFAVRPEGSVSTLKIQRTERGDSAVYLCASSLQGAFTDTQYFGPGTRLTVL.